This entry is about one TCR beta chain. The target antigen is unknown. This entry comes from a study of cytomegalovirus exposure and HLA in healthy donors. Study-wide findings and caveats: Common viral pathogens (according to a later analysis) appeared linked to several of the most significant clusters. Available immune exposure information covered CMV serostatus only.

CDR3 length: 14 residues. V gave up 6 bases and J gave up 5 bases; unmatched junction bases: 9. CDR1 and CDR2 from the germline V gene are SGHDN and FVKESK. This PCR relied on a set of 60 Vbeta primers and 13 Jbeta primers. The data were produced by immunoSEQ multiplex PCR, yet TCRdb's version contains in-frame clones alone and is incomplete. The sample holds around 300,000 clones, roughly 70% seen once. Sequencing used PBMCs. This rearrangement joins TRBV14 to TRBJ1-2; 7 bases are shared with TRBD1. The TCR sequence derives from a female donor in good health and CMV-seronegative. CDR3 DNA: TGTGCCAGCAGAAAGCAGGGGGTCGAGTATGGCTACACCTTC. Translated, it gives CASRKQGVEYGYTF.